Below, one TCR beta chain is given with its context. In the authors' workflow: Estimation of nucleated cell counts was performed using reference gene primer amplification. Profiled with immunoSEQ multiplex PCR; TCRdb holds only in-frame clones, not every one. V, J and clone size derive from that table, while D and trimming were established from the DNA sequence. Of over 450,000 clones detected, around 90% appear once; the ten largest clones hold 7.8%. This entry comes from a study of blood T cell repertoires in COVID-19. V lost 1 base and J 1 base, leaving 11 bases between the germline ends. The CDR3 runs 15 residues. Germline V gives CDR1 SEHNR, CDR2 FQNEAQ (reference sequence). Enrolled during active infection, Seattle patients were then followed longitudinally.

This TCR derives from a woman aged 45-60 years with COVID-19, enrolled during active disease. What was sequenced was peripheral blood. The V gene is TRBV7-9, the J gene TRBJ2-7, with a possible D match to TRBD2 (6 bases). The CDR3 DNA reads TGTGCCAGCAGCTTAGGTGTGGGGAGGTCCTACGAGCAGTACTTC. As protein: CASSLGVGRSYEQYF. Drawing the rest from reference TRBV7-9 and TRBJ2-7, the complete variable domain is DTGVSQNPRHKITKRGQNVTFRCDPISEHNRLYWYRQTLGQGPEFLTYFQNEAQLEKSRLLSDRFSAERPKGSFSTLEIQRTEQGDSAMYLCASSLGVGRSYEQYFGPGTRLTVT.